This TCR beta chain originates from a study of technical replicates of blood from a handful of donors. The V end was cut by 5 bases, the J end by 4 bases, with 14 bases between. CDR1 and CDR2 from the germline V gene are MNHEY and SMNVEV (reference sequence). The CDR3 has 15 amino acids. Profiling relied on immunoSEQ multiplex PCR, and the TCRdb table lists in-frame clones only, not all of them. The sample carries roughly 61,000 clones, about 96% recorded once. The rearrangement joins TRBV27 to TRBJ2-2; maybe TRBD1 (5 bases). This clonotype was sampled from a human donor in good health. Sequencing used T cells isolated from PBMCs. The CDR3 region has the DNA TGTGCCAGCAGTCTTGGGGCACGAGGCACCGGGGAGCTGTTTTTT. Its protein product is CASSLGARGTGELFF.